The 24 T cell receptor beta chains presented below share a single source sample, sequenced in a study of control samples from healthy donors and cancer patients. Produced via immunoSEQ multiplex PCR; TCRdb's table is partial and in-frame only. The table has some 79,000 clones, more than 85% seen once. The sample taken for sequencing was blood. The receptors shown here come from a woman between 50 and 59 years old in good health.

CDR3 protein: CSVDPGQGFETQYF. The CDR3 bases are TGCAGCGTGGACCCGGGACAGGGTTTTGAGACCCAGTACTTC. This sequence joins TRBV29-1 and TRBJ2-5, with TRBD1 matching 9 bases. This CDR3 is 14 amino acids long. The germline V gene has CDR1 SQVTM and CDR2 ANQGSEA. With V trimmed by 6 bases and J by 5 bases, 10 bases remained unmatched.

Here the CDR3 DNA reads TGCGCCAGCAGCCCTCCGGGACAGGGGTTTAGGGAGCAGTACTTC. It translates to CASSPPGQGFREQYF. The chain is built from TRBV5-1 and TRBJ2-7; 10 nucleotides line up with TRBD1. The length of the CDR3 is 15 residues. J was trimmed by 7 bases and V by 4 bases; bases with no gene match: 11. Germline assignment: CDR1 SGHRS and CDR2 YFSETQ.

On this clone: In the same sample, other DNA sequences code for this CDR3. The V and J genes are TRBV6-2 or TRBV6-3 and TRBJ2-7; D unresolved. From germline, CDR1 is MNHEY and CDR2 SVGEGT. This CDR3 is built from 14 residues. Trimming took off 0 bases at V and 2 bases at J, with 8 bases between the two ends. The CDR3 nucleotides read TGTGCCAGCAGTTACTCGCTAGGAACCTACGAGCAGTACTTC. Protein product: CASSYSLGTYEQYF.

CDR3 nucleotides: TGTGCCCGCGGGGCAGGGCCCCCCTATGGCTACACCTTC. Its protein is CARGAGPPYGYTF. The chain uses TRBV30 and TRBJ1-2; the D gene is possibly TRBD1 (5 bases). The CDR3 runs 13 residues. Germline lookup yields CDR1 GTSNPN and CDR2 SVGIG (reference sequence). V was clipped by 8 bases and J by 4 bases, with 17 bases between them.

The V and J genes are TRBV11-2 and TRBJ2-7, with TRBD1 matching over 9 bases. V shed 5 bases, J shed 2 bases, and the junction held 7 bases outside the gene matches. Germline V gives CDR1 SGHAT, CDR2 FQNNGV. The CDR3 spans 15 residues. The DNA of the CDR3 is TGTGCCAGCAGCCCCCGGACAGGGGCCCCCTACGAGCAGTACTTC. This codes for CASSPRTGAPYEQYF.

The V and J genes are TRBV6-2 or TRBV6-3 and TRBJ1-5; tentative D call: TRBD1 (6 bases). The CDR3 loop spans 20 amino acids. The germline gives CDR1 MNHEY, CDR2 SVGEGT. Trimming stripped 0 bases from V and 4 bases from J, with 25 bases between. CDR3 sequence: CASSYSHSAKAGHLNQPQHF. CDR3 nucleotides: TGTGCCAGCAGTTACTCCCACTCCGCCAAGGCGGGACATTTGAATCAGCCCCAGCATTTT.

The chain employs TRBV6-5 and TRBJ2-7; the match to TRBD1 covers 7 bases. Germline V CDR1 and CDR2: MNHEY, SVGAGI. The CDR3 is 15 residues long. V shed 7 bases and J 3 bases; nucleotides not matched to a gene: 12. The CDR3 here is CASTSTQGFHYEQYF. In DNA form, the CDR3 reads TGTGCCAGCACGAGCACACAGGGGTTCCACTACGAGCAGTACTTC.

Here the CDR3 reads CATSREWGTGNTIYF. Here the CDR3 DNA reads TGTGCCACCAGCAGAGAATGGGGTACTGGAAACACCATATATTTT. V and J are TRBV15 and TRBJ1-3; D is uncertain. The ends were cut back, 0 bases at V and 2 bases at J, with 8 bases in the middle. CDR3 length: 15 amino acids. CDR1 is LNHNV, CDR2 YYDKDF, per germline (reference sequence).

The gene calls are TRBV5-1 and TRBJ2-1, with 10 bases that match TRBD2. Losses at the gene ends were 2 bases for V and 4 bases for J; bases not matched to a gene: 6. The CDR3 loop spans 16 amino acids. Germline V gene sequence: CDR1 SGHRS, CDR2 YFSETQ. In nucleotides, the CDR3 is TGCGCCAGCAGCTTTCTAGGGACTAGCGAGTACAATGAGCAGTTCTTC. This codes for CASSFLGTSEYNEQFF.

The chain is built from TRBV5-1 and TRBJ2-1; unclear D gene. V was pared by 0 bases and J by 10 bases, with 5 bases between. CDR3 length: 11 residues. Germline CDR1 reads SGHRS; CDR2 reads YFSETQ. For the CDR3, the DNA is TGCGCCAGCAGCTTGGGTAACGAGCAGTTCTTC. Protein sequence: CASSLGNEQFF.

J is TRBJ1-1 and V is TRBV19; 7 nucleotides align to TRBD1. There are 14 residues in the CDR3. The germline V gene has CDR1 LNHDA and CDR2 SQIVND (reference sequence). Losses at the gene ends were 5 bases for V and 1 base for J; bases not matched to a gene: 4. CDR3 loop: CASSSRQGNTEAFF. Written as DNA, the CDR3 is TGTGCCAGTAGTTCCCGACAGGGGAACACTGAAGCTTTCTTT.

The chain links TRBV2 to TRBJ2-3; D remains ambiguous. Trimming pared 2 bases from V and 14 bases from J, leaving 17 bases between. In germline, CDR1 is SNHLY, CDR2 FYNNEI. The CDR3 totals 13 residues. CDR3 bases: TGTGCCAGCAGTGAAAATGACTTTCAGCAGCGGTATTTT. It codes for CASSENDFQQRYF.

The genes are TRBV29-1 and TRBJ1-2; D is undetermined. Trimming removed 4 bases at V and 4 bases at J, with 10 bases between. The CDR3 sequence is 12 residues long. Per germline, CDR1 SQVTM and CDR2 ANQGSEA. CDR3 in amino acids: CSVVTASYGYTF. As DNA, the CDR3 is TGCAGCGTTGTTACAGCCTCCTATGGCTACACCTTC.

The gene calls are TRBV4-2 and TRBJ2-6; D is unclear. The germline V and J ends were trimmed by 2 bases and 0 bases, with 8 bases remaining between them. Germline V lookup: CDR1 LGHNA, CDR2 YNFKEQ. The CDR3 is 16 residues long. CDR3 in DNA: TGTGCCAGCAGCCAAACCGGGCTCTCTGGGGCCAACGTCCTGACTTTC. Residues: CASSQTGLSGANVLTF.

Only a few counts were recorded for this clone. The chain links TRBV21-1 to TRBJ2-7; TRBD2 reflects the table's D call only, with no check against the DNA. TRBV21-1 constitutes a pseudogene. The CDR3 length is 15 residues. CDR3: CASSKGHGGSYEQYF. For the CDR3, the DNA is TGTGCCAGCAGCAAAGGCCATGGAGGCTCCTACGAGCAGTACTTC.

The chain joins TRBV27 to TRBJ1-5; 7 bases map to TRBD1. From germline, CDR1 is MNHEY and CDR2 SMNVEV (reference sequence). The CDR3 extends over 21 amino acids. V lost 1 base, J lost 0 bases, and 18 bases stayed unmatched. This CDR3 is CASSLFGMSRGQIYSNQPQHF. CDR3 DNA sequence: TGTGCCAGCAGTTTATTTGGTATGTCAAGGGGACAGATTTATAGCAATCAGCCCCAGCATTTT.

The chain employs TRBV5-1 and TRBJ2-1; 10 nucleotides align to TRBD2. This CDR3 is built from 15 residues. With V trimmed by 2 bases and J by 8 bases, 7 bases remained unmatched. Germline V gives CDR1 SGHRS, CDR2 YFSETQ. The CDR3 coding sequence is TGCGCCAGCAGCTTTAGCCTAGCGGGAGCGTATGAGCAGTTCTTC. Translated, it gives CASSFSLAGAYEQFF. Filled out from reference TRBV5-1 and TRBJ2-1, the complete variable domain reads KAGVTQTPRYLIKTRGQQVTLSCSPISGHRSVSWYQQTPGQGLQFLFEYFSETQRNKGNFPGRFSGRQFSNSRSEMNVSTLELGDSALYLCASSFSLAGAYEQFFGPGTRLTVL.

This sequence joins TRBV29-1 and TRBJ2-3, with D unclear. The ends were cut back, 4 bases at V and 5 bases at J, with 13 bases in the middle. The CDR3 spans 13 residues. Germline V CDR1 and CDR2: SQVTM, ANQGSEA. CDR3 nucleotides: TGCAGCGTTGCCAGTCTAGTTGGAGATACGCAGTATTTT. This codes for CSVASLVGDTQYF.

The chain has TRBV12-3 or TRBV12-4 and TRBJ2-1; TRBD1 matches 7 bases. Trimming at V came to 5 bases and at J to 7 bases, leaving 5 bases not matched to a gene. The CDR3 is made up of 13 amino acids. Here the CDR3 reads CASSPGQPNEQFF. In DNA, the CDR3 is TGTGCCAGCAGTCCGGGACAGCCTAATGAGCAGTTCTTC.

The chain combines TRBV30 with TRBJ1-1, with a weak D call TRBD1 (6 bases). V gave up 4 bases and J gave up 2 bases, with 17 bases separating them. The CDR3 runs to 15 residues. The germline V gene has CDR1 GTSNPN and CDR2 SVGIG (reference sequence). The chain's CDR3 is CAWTPTRGPNTEAFF. DNA for the CDR3: TGTGCCTGGACCCCGACCAGGGGCCCAAACACTGAAGCTTTCTTT.

The rearrangement joins TRBV4-2 to TRBJ2-5, with 9 nucleotides matching TRBD1. Germline V gene data show CDR1 as LGHNA and CDR2 as YNFKEQ. The CDR3 length is 15 residues. The ends lost 2 bases at V and 4 bases at J; junction bases unmatched: 5. The CDR3 loop reads CASSQPGTGRETQYF. CDR3 nucleotide sequence: TGTGCCAGCAGCCAACCCGGGACAGGGAGAGAGACCCAGTACTTC.

The chain links TRBV2 to TRBJ1-1; 7 bases map to TRBD1. Germline V lookup: CDR1 SNHLY, CDR2 FYNNEI. With 10 bases clipped from V and 3 bases from J, the junction kept 8 bases outside the gene matches. The CDR3 contains 13 residues. CDR3 loop: CATTGDGDTEAFF. In DNA, the CDR3 is TGTGCCACCACAGGGGACGGGGACACTGAAGCTTTCTTT.

This sequence joins TRBV5-1 and TRBJ2-1; the D gene is possibly TRBD2 (6 bases). The CDR3 is made up of 12 amino acids. CDR1 and CDR2 from the germline V gene are SGHRS and YFSETQ. Trimming shortened V by 2 bases and J by 9 bases, and 9 bases separated the two germline ends. This CDR3 is CASSLPGGEQFF. The CDR3 DNA reads TGCGCCAGCAGCTTACCCGGGGGTGAGCAGTTCTTC.

The chain has TRBV3-1 (or the pseudogene TRBV3-2) and TRBJ2-7; unclear D gene. Trimming pared 5 bases from V and 0 bases from J, leaving 14 bases between. The CDR3 loop spans 15 amino acids. Germline V gives CDR1 LGHDT, CDR2 YNNKEL (reference sequence). For the CDR3, the DNA is TGTGCCAGCAGCTCCCCGGGCAGAACCTCCTACGAGCAGTACTTC. It codes for CASSSPGRTSYEQYF.